This entry is about one T cell receptor (beta chain). The target antigen is unknown. At one end the junction does not follow the germline gene, possibly because of a read error. The CDR3 is 12 amino acids. Germline loops: CDR1 SNHLY, CDR2 FYNNEI. This sample is part of a study of cytomegalovirus exposure and HLA in healthy donors. For the study at large: Later, an analysis reported that the approximately 120 validation repertoires had used the same platform as the roughly 660 first-cohort repertoires. General study points: Reportedly, cytomegalovirus status was diagnosed with high sensitivity and specificity. Researchers counted 180 or so TCR beta chains as cytomegalovirus-associated. Rarity characterized most TCR sequences, yet some public TCRs appeared in many donors.

Generated by immunoSEQ multiplex PCR, the TCRdb table keeps only in-frame clones and is missing some. This table holds roughly 100,000 clones, about 94% found once. This chain uses TRBV2 with TRBJ1-2; TRBD1 is a possible D gene (5 bases). The TCR sequence derives from a woman between 18 and 30 years old in good health and CMV-seronegative. Specimen: PBMCs. DNA for the CDR3: TGTGCCAGCAGCCTCCAGGGAGGAGGGACGGTCTTC. Translating gives CASSLQGGGTVF.